Listed below are T cell receptor beta chains from one sample, sequenced in a study of cytomegalovirus exposure and HLA in healthy donors. The table came from immunoSEQ multiplex PCR; TCRdb's copy has only in-frame clones and leaves some out. The sample consists of about 98,000 clones, less than 70% of them appearing once. Sequencing was carried out using PBMCs. These receptors were obtained from a female donor in good health and CMV-seronegative. The CDR3 runs from the conserved cysteine through the conserved F or W. The D gene is left open where the match is weak. Rows may omit the clone size; those that give it use once, few, many or a size class.

cdr3_nt	cdr3_aa	v_call	clone_size	j_call	d_call
TGCAGCGGTCGGACTAGCGGGAGTGTAGATACGCAGTATTTT	CSGRTSGSVDTQYF	TRBV29-1	once	TRBJ2-3	TRBD2
TGTGCCAGCAGCCAACGGGTTAGCAATCAGCCCCAGCATTTT	CASSQRVSNQPQHF	TRBV14	NA	TRBJ1-5	NA
TGTGCCAGCAGTGACGGGGGGACGGACTACAATGAGCAGTTCTTC	CASSDGGTDYNEQFF	TRBV6-4	few	TRBJ2-1	NA
TGTGCCAGCAGTTGGTACGAGAGCGGGAACACTGAAGCTTTCTTT	CASSWYESGNTEAFF	TRBV6-6	NA	TRBJ1-1	NA
TGTGCCAGCAGCAAATTGGCGGTCAACTATGGCTACACCTTC	CASSKLAVNYGYTF	TRBV21-1	NA	TRBJ1-2	NA
TGTGCCACCGAAGGACAGGTTAACAATGAGCAGTTCTTC	CATEGQVNNEQFF	TRBV10-3	NA	TRBJ2-1	TRBD1
TGTGCCAGCAGTCGAAGGGGCTCCTACGAGCAGTACTTC	CASSRRGSYEQYF	TRBV28	NA	TRBJ2-7	NA
TGTGCCAGCAGCGCTTCGACAGGGGCGAACCCTATCTATGGCTACACCTTC	CASSASTGANPIYGYTF	TRBV9	few	TRBJ1-2	TRBD1
TGTGCCAGCAGCCCCGACAGGGACGATCAGCCCCAGCATTTT	CASSPDRDDQPQHF	TRBV28	NA	TRBJ1-5	TRBD1
TGCAGCGTGGAACTAGCGGGAGTGAGGAATGAGCAGTTCTTC	CSVELAGVRNEQFF	TRBV29-1	once	TRBJ2-1	TRBD2
TGTGCCAGCTCACCCCAAGGCAGGGCGTCCGGAAACACCATATATTTT	CASSPQGRASGNTIYF	TRBV18	NA	TRBJ1-3	NA
TGTGCCAGCAGCCAAGACCGGGGGACAGGGGTCGGAAAACTGTTTTTT	CASSQDRGTGVGKLFF	TRBV14	NA	TRBJ1-4	TRBD1
TGTGCCAGCAACTTAGCGGGAGGGCTGGAAGAGACCCAGTACTTC	CASNLAGGLEETQYF	TRBV25-1	few	TRBJ2-5	TRBD2
TGCGCCAGCAGTCAGCCGGGACAGAACTTGAAAAGACTGTTTTTT	CASSQPGQNLKRLFF	TRBV5-1	NA	TRBJ1-4	TRBD1
TGTGCCAGCAATCCGGGGAATAGCAATCAGCCCCAGCATTTT	CASNPGNSNQPQHF	TRBV27	NA	TRBJ1-5	NA
TGTGCCAGCAGCAAAGGATGGCGGGGGCAATTTCACGAAAAACTGTTTTTT	CASSKGWRGQFHEKLFF	TRBV21-1	once	TRBJ1-4	NA
TGTGCCAGCACCTCAGGGCCGGGACTAGGGATCTACGAGCAGTACTTC	CASTSGPGLGIYEQYF	TRBV28	NA	TRBJ2-7	TRBD2
TGTGCCAGCACACGGGTTAGAGATACGCAGTATTTT	CASTRVRDTQYF	TRBV6-1	NA	TRBJ2-3	NA